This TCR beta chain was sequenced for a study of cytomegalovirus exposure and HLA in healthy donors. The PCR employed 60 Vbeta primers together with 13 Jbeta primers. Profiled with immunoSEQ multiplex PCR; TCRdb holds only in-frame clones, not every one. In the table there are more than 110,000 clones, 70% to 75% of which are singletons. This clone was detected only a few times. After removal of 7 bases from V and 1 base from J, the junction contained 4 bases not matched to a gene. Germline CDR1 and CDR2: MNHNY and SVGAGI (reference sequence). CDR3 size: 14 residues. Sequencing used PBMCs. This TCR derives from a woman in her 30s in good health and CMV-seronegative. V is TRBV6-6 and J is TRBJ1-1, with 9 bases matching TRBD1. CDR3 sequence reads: CASTRDRENTEAFF. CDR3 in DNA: TGTGCCAGCACCCGGGACAGGGAGAACACTGAAGCTTTCTTT.